This entry lists 29 T cell receptor beta chains sequenced from one sample in a study of T cell changes during pregnancy in multiple sclerosis. Profiling relied on immunoSEQ multiplex PCR, and the TCRdb table lists in-frame clones only, not all of them. The sample gives some 59,000 clones, roughly 88% of which show up once; under 1.5% is in the top ten. The specimen was peripheral blood, collected in the second trimester of pregnancy. The receptor source for this set is a female donor with multiple sclerosis, enrolled in a pregnancy study.

Concerning this clone: The junction shows a germline mismatch at one end, possibly a read error. The CDR3 loop reads CASSLGPGGETQYF. As DNA, the CDR3 is TGTGCTAGCAGCTTAGGCCCCGGGGGAGAGACCCAGTACTTC. This chain links TRBV7-7 with TRBJ2-5; D is perhaps TRBD2 (6 bases). Germline V gene sequence: CDR1 SSHAT, CDR2 FNYEAQ (reference sequence). This CDR3 spans 14 amino acids.

This clone was recorded only once. V gene TRBV28 combines with J gene TRBJ2-7; 7 bases map to TRBD2. The CDR3 is 14 amino acids. CDR1 is MDHEN, CDR2 SYDVKM, per germline. V shed 7 bases, J shed 4 bases, and the junction held 10 bases outside the gene matches. CDR3 sequence reads: CASMRAGDTYEQYF. In nucleotides, the CDR3 is TGTGCCAGCATGCGGGCGGGGGATACTTACGAGCAGTACTTC.

This chain uses TRBV10-3 with TRBJ2-7; 9 positions agree with TRBD1. The germline CDR1 and CDR2 sequences are ENHRY and SYGVKD. Trimming took 2 bases from V and 1 from J; bases not matched to a gene: 6. This CDR3 has 16 residues. The DNA for the CDR3 is TGTGCCATCAGTGAGGCCAGGGACAGGGCGTCCTACGAGCAGTACTTC. Protein: CAISEARDRASYEQYF.

The genes are TRBV2 and TRBJ2-1; 8 nucleotides agree with TRBD1. Trimming at V came to 5 bases and at J to 12 bases, leaving 3 bases not matched to a gene. The CDR3 length is 11 residues. The germline CDR1 and CDR2 sequences are SNHLY and FYNNEI. The CDR3 sequence: CASSKDRGQFF. CDR3 sequence (DNA): TGTGCCAGCAGTAAAGACAGGGGGCAGTTCTTC.

V is TRBV2 and J is TRBJ1-1, with D tentatively TRBD1 (5 bases). V was shortened by 5 bases and J by 5 bases, with 12 bases between the two germline ends. Germline CDR1 is SNHLY and CDR2 is FYNNEI. The CDR3 is 13 residues long. CDR3 coding DNA: TGTGCCAGCAGTACCGGGGGGGGGACTGAAGCTTTCTTT. Protein sequence: CASSTGGGTEAFF.

The rearrangement links TRBV4-1 to TRBJ1-3; possibly TRBD1 for D (5 bases). CDR3 size: 15 residues. Germline CDR1 MGHRA, CDR2 YSYEKL. V was trimmed by 4 bases and J by 2 bases, leaving 12 bases between them. The CDR3 loop reads CASSLRGGAGNTIYF. The CDR3 nucleotides are TGCGCCAGCAGCCTCCGGGGAGGGGCTGGAAACACCATATATTTT.

This chain links TRBV4-1 with TRBJ2-7; TRBD2 might be the D (6 bases). Trimming shortened V by 0 bases and J by 6 bases, and 21 bases separated the two germline ends. Germline V gene sequence: CDR1 MGHRA, CDR2 YSYEKL. The CDR3 is 17 residues long. The CDR3 DNA is TGCGCCAGCAGCCAAGATCTAGGAGGGACGGTTTGGGGCGAGCAGTACTTC. The encoded protein is CASSQDLGGTVWGEQYF.

This chain links TRBV11-1 with TRBJ1-1; no firm D call. Trimming cost V 2 bases and J 0 bases, with 4 bases left between them. Germline V gene lookup returns CDR1 SGHAT and CDR2 FQDESV (reference sequence). This CDR3 comprises 13 residues. CDR3 loop: CASSLFMNTEAFF. CDR3 sequence (DNA): TGTGCCAGCAGCTTATTTATGAACACTGAAGCTTTCTTT. The variable domain in full, with the rest retrieved from reference TRBV11-1 and TRBJ1-1, is EAEVAQSPRYKITEKSQAVAFWCDPISGHATLYWYRQILGQGPELLVQFQDESVVDDSQLPKDRFSAERLKGVDSTLKIQPAELGDSAMYLCASSLFMNTEAFFGQGTRLTVV.

The CDR3 region has the DNA TGTGCCAGCAGGACAGTCGGGGGCTCCTACGAGCAGTACTTC. Protein sequence: CASRTVGGSYEQYF. The rearrangement joins TRBV6-5 to TRBJ2-7; perhaps TRBD2 as D (6 bases). The CDR3 sequence is 14 residues long. Germline V gives CDR1 MNHEY, CDR2 SVGAGI. V dropped 6 bases and J dropped 0 bases, with 12 bases sitting between them.

V and J are TRBV29-1 and TRBJ2-3; D possibly corresponds to TRBD2 (6 bases). The CDR3 has 14 amino acids. Trimming took 0 bases from V and 2 from J, leaving 9 bases between them. Per germline, CDR1 SQVTM and CDR2 ANQGSEA. The CDR3: CSVEDGLLTDTQYF. CDR3 coding DNA: TGCAGCGTTGAAGATGGACTACTCACAGATACGCAGTATTTT.

CDR3 in amino acids: CASSLARRGGSPLHF. CDR3 in DNA: TGTGCCAGCAGTTTAGCCCGGCGGGGGGGTTCACCCCTCCACTTT. The chain is built from TRBV27 and TRBJ1-6; possibly TRBD1 for D (5 bases). This CDR3 is built from 15 residues. Trimming took 2 bases from V and 9 from J, leaving 14 bases between them. Germline values: CDR1 MNHEY, CDR2 SMNVEV (reference sequence).

This clone was found once. The chain is built from TRBV5-1 and TRBJ2-7; 7 bases are a match to TRBD1. This CDR3 spans 13 amino acids. The V and J ends lost 0 bases and 6 bases, in that order; junction bases with no gene match: 3. Germline V gene sequence: CDR1 SGHRS, CDR2 YFSETQ. Here the CDR3 reads CASSLDPGGEQYF. In DNA, the CDR3 is TGCGCCAGCAGCTTGGATCCAGGGGGCGAGCAGTACTTC.

The rearrangement uses TRBV30 and TRBJ1-5, with unresolved D. The CDR3 is made up of 13 amino acids. Per germline, CDR1 GTSNPN and CDR2 SVGIG (reference sequence). V was pared by 0 bases and J by 10 bases, with 13 bases between. CDR3 nucleotide sequence: TGTGCCTGGAGTGTCCGACCCCCAGGACCCCAGCATTTT. Amino acid sequence: CAWSVRPPGPQHF.

A few counts support this clone. The rearrangement joins TRBV19 to TRBJ2-5; 8 bases are a match to TRBD2. CDR1 is LNHDA, CDR2 SQIVND, per germline (reference sequence). This CDR3 contains 14 residues. After removal of 4 bases from V and 4 bases from J, the junction contained 5 bases not matched to a gene. CDR3: CASSTSGGGETQYF. CDR3 DNA: TGTGCCAGTAGTACCAGCGGGGGTGGAGAGACCCAGTACTTC.

V gene TRBV5-1 combines with J gene TRBJ2-5, with TRBD1 as a possible D gene (6 bases). The CDR3 has 15 amino acids. The V gene's germline CDR1 is SGHRS and CDR2 YFSETQ. Trimming stripped 5 bases from V and 3 bases from J, with 17 bases between. CDR3 bases: TGCGCCAGCAGACGGGCAGGGGCCAGCGAAGAGACCCAGTACTTC. Protein: CASRRAGASEETQYF.

This clone was recorded many times. The J gene is TRBJ1-1, the V gene TRBV5-5, with D perhaps matching TRBD1 (6 bases). Germline CDR1 reads SGHKS; CDR2 reads YYEKEE (reference sequence). Trimming stripped 4 bases from V and 7 bases from J, with 20 bases between. CDR3 length equals 15 residues. CDR3 DNA sequence: TGTGCCAGCAGCGCCGGGACTAACAGGGTGTTTGAAGCTTTCTTT. It specifies CASSAGTNRVFEAFF. Based on the CDR3 plus reference TRBV5-5 and TRBJ1-1, the full variable domain is DAGVTQSPTHLIKTRGQQVTLRCSPISGHKSVSWYQQVLGQGPQFIFQYYEKEERGRGNFPDRFSARQFPNYSSELNVNALLLGDSALYLCASSAGTNRVFEAFFGQGTRLTVV.

The rearrangement links TRBV9 to TRBJ2-3; weak D call: TRBD1 (6 bases). This CDR3 contains 16 residues. Germline CDR1 SGDLS, CDR2 YYNGEE. Trimming removed 2 bases from V and 0 bases from J, with 13 bases in between. In DNA form, the CDR3 reads TGTGCCAGCAGCGTTTCAGGGGACCCTAGCACAGATACGCAGTATTTT. Its translation: CASSVSGDPSTDTQYF.

This chain uses TRBV7-2 with TRBJ2-1; 7 bases fit TRBD2. Trimming removed 6 bases from V and 6 bases from J; junction bases left unmatched: 11. The CDR3 loop spans 15 amino acids. Germline loops: CDR1 SGHTA, CDR2 FQGNSA. The CDR3 region is CASSKPGLPSNEQFF. The CDR3 DNA follows: TGTGCCAGCAGTAAACCGGGACTACCATCCAATGAGCAGTTCTTC.

V gene TRBV5-5 combines with J gene TRBJ2-7; tentative D call: TRBD2 (7 bases). The CDR3 loop spans 14 amino acids. Trimming shortened V by 0 bases and J by 2 bases, and 9 bases separated the two germline ends. Germline V lookup: CDR1 SGHKS, CDR2 YYEKEE (reference sequence). The CDR3 spells CASSLGRGPYEQYF. Here the CDR3 DNA reads TGTGCCAGCAGCTTGGGGCGGGGGCCCTACGAGCAGTACTTC.

V usage is TRBV18 and J usage is TRBJ1-2; a possible D gene is TRBD1 (6 bases). The CDR3 loop spans 15 amino acids. Germline values: CDR1 KGHSH, CDR2 LQKENI. The V end lost 0 bases, the J end lost 10 bases, and 18 bases lay between the germline ends. CDR3: CASSPPPDSWSVYTF. CDR3 nucleotide sequence: TGTGCCAGCTCACCACCTCCGGACAGCTGGTCGGTCTACACCTTC.

The chain recombines TRBV15 with TRBJ1-5; the match to TRBD1 covers 12 bases. V lost 1 base and J lost 6; bases outside the gene matches: 4. The germline CDR1 and CDR2 sequences are LNHNV and YYDKDF (reference sequence). The CDR3 covers 16 residues. Written as DNA, the CDR3 is TGTGCCACCAGCAGAGGGGGGACAGGGGGCGGTCAGCCCCAGCATTTT. Its translation is CATSRGGTGGGQPQHF. The full variable domain, with the rest looked up from reference TRBV15 and TRBJ1-5, is DAMVIQNPRYQVTQFGKPVTLSCSQTLNHNVMYWYQQKSSQAPKLLFHYYDKDFNNEADTPDNFQSRRPNTSFCFLDIRSPGLGDTAMYLCATSRGGTGGGQPQHFGDGTRLSIL.

The chain links TRBV28 to TRBJ1-2; D remains ambiguous. The CDR3 is made up of 14 amino acids. CDR1 and CDR2 from the germline V gene are MDHEN and SYDVKM. With 4 bases removed from V and 2 bases from J, the gap between germline ends came to 11 bases. The CDR3 is CASSSPTGNYGYTF. The CDR3 bases are TGTGCCAGCAGTTCCCCGACGGGGAACTATGGCTACACCTTC.

This sequence joins TRBV30 and TRBJ2-3; 7 nucleotides align to TRBD1. Per germline, CDR1 GTSNPN and CDR2 SVGIG (reference sequence). The CDR3 is made up of 19 amino acids. V dropped 0 bases and J dropped 2; count of bases not matched to a gene: 17. CDR3 bases: TGTGCCTGGAGTGTCTTCGGCAAAACAGGGGAAATCTTCACAGATACGCAGTATTTT. It codes for CAWSVFGKTGEIFTDTQYF.

The chain joins TRBV5-4 to TRBJ1-5; 9 bases fit TRBD1. J lost 2 bases, V lost 4 bases, and 7 bases had no gene match. The CDR3 extends over 16 amino acids. Germline V gene lookup returns CDR1 SGHNT and CDR2 YYREEE (reference sequence). This CDR3 is CASSAGTGQGNQPQHF. The DNA for the CDR3 is TGTGCCAGCAGCGCGGGGACAGGGCAAGGCAATCAGCCCCAGCATTTT. The variable domain in full, completed from reference TRBV5-4 and TRBJ1-5, reads ETGVTQSPTHLIKTRGQQVTLRCSSQSGHNTVSWYQQALGQGPQFIFQYYREEENGRGNFPPRFSGLQFPNYSSELNVNALELDDSALYLCASSAGTGQGNQPQHFGDGTRLSIL.

The chain carries TRBV11-3 and TRBJ2-3; TRBD1 matches 8 bases. CDR1 SGHNT and CDR2 YENEEA come from the germline V gene. V lost 1 base and J lost 6; bases outside the gene matches: 0. CDR3 length equals 13 residues. The CDR3 DNA sequence: TGTGCCAGCAGCTTAGGGACAGGGGATACGCAGTATTTT. It specifies CASSLGTGDTQYF.

The chain uses TRBV5-1 and TRBJ1-6; D may be TRBD1 (5 bases). The V end was cut by 3 bases, the J end by 9 bases, with 13 bases between. Germline V gives CDR1 SGHRS, CDR2 YFSETQ. The CDR3 has 14 amino acids. The CDR3 is CASSSRQGASPLHF. CDR3 sequence (DNA): TGCGCCAGCAGCTCTCGGCAGGGCGCTTCACCCCTCCACTTT.

A single count supports this clone. Compared with germline, one end of the junction differs, possibly owing to a read error. The chain carries TRBV4-1 and TRBJ2-2; 9 nucleotides align to TRBD2. CDR1 is MGHRA, CDR2 YSYEKL, per germline. The CDR3 spans 16 residues. CDR3 amino acids: CASSQDWAGGVGELFF. In DNA form, the CDR3 reads TGCGCCAGCAGTCAAGACTGGGCGGGGGGGGTCGGGGAGCTGTTTTTT.

The chain links TRBV6-5 to TRBJ1-2; D remains unclear. The CDR3 has 14 amino acids. Trimming stripped 6 bases from V and 5 bases from J, with 16 bases between. Germline values: CDR1 MNHEY, CDR2 SVGAGI. The CDR3 nucleotides are TGTGCCAGCAGCCCGTTCGGGGTTGGGTATGGCTACACCTTC. Translating it yields CASSPFGVGYGYTF.

The rearrangement uses TRBV4-3 and TRBJ1-2; TRBD1 agrees at 7 bases. CDR3 length: 18 amino acids. Trimming removed 0 bases from V and 4 bases from J; junction bases left unmatched: 14. The germline CDR1 and CDR2 sequences are LGHNA and YSLEER. CDR3 sequence (DNA): TGCGCCAGCAGCCAAGATTCGCGGACAGGTCCTCGGGGCTATGGCTACACCTTC. Protein product: CASSQDSRTGPRGYGYTF.